This TCR beta chain was identified in a study of T-cell memory formation after mild COVID-19. Study-level background: Among the donors, TCR clusters were largely specific to each donor. Findings of the study overall: Nothing confirmed that second-wave clones peaking on day 37 were specific for SARS-CoV-2. Shrinking CD4+ clones resided mostly in CM and EM, and CD8+ ones in EMRA. CD4/CD8 balance characterized clones contracting day 15 to 85, and CD4+ skew characterized later expanders.

TCRdb itself ran the 5' RACE reads through MiXCR, one entry per CDR3 protein. The table lists under 450,000 distinct CDR3 sequences, approximately 14% of them singletons. With respect to this clonotype: Its antigen is undetermined.

This TCR was sampled from a man aged 18 to 30 who had mild COVID-19 (a few samples of this study predate the infection). Cell type and time point are not known. Sequencing input: PBMCs or a T cell subset sorted from them (not recorded which).

The CDR3 here is CSATAGSLNEQFF. CDR3 DNA sequence: TGCAGTGCTACAGCGGGGAGTCTTAATGAGCAGTTCTTC. The chain carries TRBV20-1 and TRBJ2-1; 7 positions match TRBD2. The CDR3 is 13 residues long. In germline, CDR1 is DFQATT, CDR2 SNEGSKA (reference sequence). V shed 4 bases and J 7 bases; nucleotides not matched to a gene: 7.